This T cell receptor (beta chain) was identified during a study of PD-1 blockade in classical Hodgkin lymphoma. TCRdb keeps only in-frame clones here, not all; method: immunoSEQ multiplex PCR. The profile shows approximately 11,000 clones, approximately 82% of them singletons. Following autologous stem cell transplantation, relapse occurred in every patient, and exposure to brentuximab vedotin varied. Trimming stripped 4 bases from V and 1 base from J, with 11 bases between. The CDR3 loop spans 14 amino acids. Germline CDR1 and CDR2: SGDLS and YYNGEE. J is TRBJ2-5 and V is TRBV9; D perhaps matches TRBD1 (6 bases). The specimen was peripheral blood mononuclear cells (PBMCs), collected before the second cycle of nivolumab. The sequence was obtained from a human donor with classical Hodgkin lymphoma. In DNA, the CDR3 is TGTGCCAGCAGCTCAGGGGTAGGCCAAGAGACCCAGTACTTC. Amino acid sequence: CASSSGVGQETQYF.